The 29 T cell receptor beta chains reported below all come from one sample, sequenced in a study of Ad26.COV2.S vaccination and SARS-CoV-2 variants. Treatment meaning: over 15 received Ad26.COV2.S at low or high dose, single or two shots; about 5 received placebo; per-sample allocation not given. On day 63 after the first injection, vaccine and placebo recipients gave samples. Assay: immunoSEQ multiplex PCR; the TCRdb copy retains only in-frame clones and omits some. The sample contains around 340,000 clones, around 89% of which appear only once. The sequenced sample was peripheral blood, obtained in a trial of Ad26.COV2.S vaccine versus placebo. The receptors derive from a person between 18 and 65 years old who received the Ad26.COV2.S COVID-19 vaccine or a placebo.

This clone was recorded a few times. V usage is TRBV5-1 and J usage is TRBJ2-2; D perhaps matches TRBD1 (5 bases). The CDR3 has 15 residues. Trimming removed 5 bases at V and 1 base at J, with 12 bases between. Germline CDR1 is SGHRS and CDR2 is YFSETQ. The CDR3 loop reads CASRDNTGNTGELFF. The CDR3 coding sequence is TGCGCCAGCAGGGACAATACAGGGAACACCGGGGAGCTGTTTTTT.

The rearrangement uses TRBV12-3 or TRBV12-4 and TRBJ2-7; no firm D call. Trimming stripped 1 base from V and 4 bases from J, with 8 bases between. This CDR3 has 13 residues. CDR3 bases: TGTGCCAGCAGTTTAGGATTCCTTTACGAGCAGTACTTC. Amino acids: CASSLGFLYEQYF.

The chain joins TRBV21-1 to TRBJ2-2; the D call of TRBD1 is as the table states it, not checked on the DNA. TRBV21-1 is given as a pseudogene. The CDR3 has 17 amino acids. CDR3 amino acids: CASSNFRTGGCTGELFF. The CDR3 DNA is TGTGCCAGCAGCAATTTCAGGACAGGGGGGTGCACCGGGGAGCTGTTTTTT.

V and J are TRBV10-1 and TRBJ2-7; D gene ambiguous. Between the trimmed V and J ends, which lost 6 bases and 4 bases, there was a span of 16 bases. CDR3 length: 14 amino acids. Germline V gene lookup returns CDR1 WNHNN and CDR2 SYGVQD (reference sequence). Here the CDR3 reads CASSWGSLSYEQYF. For the CDR3, the DNA is TGCGCCAGCAGCTGGGGATCCTTGTCATACGAGCAGTACTTC.

This chain joins TRBV20-1 and TRBJ2-1; D unresolved. The germline gives CDR1 DFQATT, CDR2 SNEGSKA (reference sequence). Trimming cost V 3 bases and J 0 bases, with 9 bases left between them. The CDR3 extends over 14 amino acids. The CDR3 protein is CSASRPSSYNEQFF. The CDR3 coding sequence is TGCAGTGCTAGTCGCCCCAGCTCCTACAATGAGCAGTTCTTC.

This chain links TRBV4-1 with TRBJ2-1; D is possibly TRBD2 (5 bases). The CDR3 is made up of 17 amino acids. The V gene's germline CDR1 is MGHRA and CDR2 YSYEKL. With 3 bases removed from V and 0 bases from J, the gap between germline ends came to 15 bases. CDR3 residues: CASSQEVTASSYNEQFF. In DNA, the CDR3 is TGCGCCAGCAGCCAGGAGGTTACAGCGAGCTCCTACAATGAGCAGTTCTTC.

This chain joins TRBV4-1 and TRBJ2-1; 9 nucleotides match TRBD1. CDR1 MGHRA and CDR2 YSYEKL come from the germline V gene. This CDR3 is built from 16 residues. After removal of 4 bases from V and 1 base from J, the junction contained 5 bases not matched to a gene. The CDR3 DNA reads as TGCGCCAGCAGCCGTATGACAGGGGGTTCCTACAATGAGCAGTTCTTC. Translation: CASSRMTGGSYNEQFF.

The rearrangement joins TRBV28 to TRBJ2-6; tentatively, D is TRBD1 (6 bases). The length of the CDR3 is 16 residues. Germline V gene data show CDR1 as MDHEN and CDR2 as SYDVKM. V was clipped by 5 bases and J by 0 bases, with 11 bases between them. CDR3: CASSTSDSSGANVLTF. The DNA for the CDR3 is TGTGCCAGCAGTACCTCGGACAGCTCTGGGGCCAACGTCCTGACTTTC. Full variable domain (rest looked up from reference TRBV28 and TRBJ2-6): DVKVTQSSRYLVKRTGEKVFLECVQDMDHENMFWYRQDPGLGLRLIYFSYDVKMKEKGDIPEGYSVSREKKERFSLILESASTNQTSMYLCASSTSDSSGANVLTFGAGSRLTVL.

The rearrangement uses TRBV5-8 and TRBJ2-3, with a tentative D call TRBD2 (5 bases). The ends were cut back, 1 base at V and 3 bases at J, with 15 bases in the middle. This CDR3 is 16 amino acids long. Germline CDR1 SGHTS, CDR2 YDEGEE. In DNA form, the CDR3 reads TGTGCCAGCAGCTTGAGTGCTAGCTCGGTAACAGATACGCAGTATTTT. Protein sequence: CASSLSASSVTDTQYF.

In DNA form, the CDR3 reads TGTGCCAGCAGTGAGGGTGGGAGCGGCAATCAGCCCCAGCATTTT. It yields the protein CASSEGGSGNQPQHF. The V and J genes are TRBV2 and TRBJ1-5; D remains ambiguous. Germline V gene lookup returns CDR1 SNHLY and CDR2 FYNNEI. The CDR3 covers 15 residues. Deletions cut 3 bases from V and 2 bases from J, with 11 bases between.

V usage is TRBV2 and J usage is TRBJ2-7; unclear D gene. CDR1 and CDR2 from the germline V gene are SNHLY and FYNNEI. V was shortened by 3 bases and J by 7 bases, with 13 bases between the two germline ends. The CDR3 has 13 residues. CDR3 residues: CASSEEHGSEQYF. The CDR3 DNA reads TGTGCCAGCAGTGAGGAACACGGGTCTGAGCAGTACTTC.

This clone turned up a few times. The genes are TRBV28 and TRBJ1-5, with 8 positions matching TRBD1. Germline V gives CDR1 MDHEN, CDR2 SYDVKM. The length of the CDR3 is 14 residues. With V trimmed by 6 bases and J by 6 bases, 7 bases remained unmatched. The CDR3: CASSSGQGSQPQHF. The CDR3 region has the DNA TGTGCCAGCAGCTCCGGACAGGGTAGTCAGCCCCAGCATTTT.

The V gene is TRBV6-5, the J gene TRBJ1-1; D is uncertain. The CDR3 is 13 residues long. Germline loops: CDR1 MNHEY, CDR2 SVGAGI. Trimming took 6 bases from V and 1 from J, leaving 9 bases between them. CDR3 sequence: CASRLTENTEAFF. In nucleotides, the CDR3 is TGTGCCAGCAGGCTGACGGAGAACACTGAAGCTTTCTTT.

The chain has TRBV7-9 and TRBJ2-1; tentatively, D is TRBD2 (5 bases). Trimming left V 0 bases short and J 8 bases short, with 14 bases between. Germline loops: CDR1 SEHNR, CDR2 FQNEAQ (reference sequence). This CDR3 has 15 residues. The DNA for the CDR3 is TGTGCCAGCAGCTTAGCGGCTCACCCGGGATATGAGCAGTTCTTC. Amino acid sequence: CASSLAAHPGYEQFF.

The DNA for the CDR3 is TGCGCCAGCAGCCAGGGACAGGGCTACACCATATATTTT. Protein product: CASSQGQGYTIYF. This chain links TRBV4-1 with TRBJ1-3, with TRBD1 matching 9 bases. The V gene end was trimmed by 3 bases and the J gene end by 8 bases; junction bases not matched to a gene: 2. Germline V lookup: CDR1 MGHRA, CDR2 YSYEKL. The CDR3 is 13 residues long.

The rearrangement uses TRBV11-2 and TRBJ2-7, with TRBD2 matching 10 bases. J gave up 2 bases and V 0 bases, and 4 bases lay outside the gene matches. CDR1 is SGHAT and CDR2 is FQNNGV in the germline V gene. The CDR3 totals 16 residues. The CDR3 protein is CASSLDPTSGAYEQYF. CDR3 in DNA: TGTGCCAGCAGCTTAGATCCTACTAGCGGGGCCTACGAGCAGTACTTC.

The chain uses TRBV7-9 and TRBJ2-1, with 8 bases lining up with TRBD1. The CDR3 covers 16 residues. Germline CDR1 reads SEHNR; CDR2 reads FQNEAQ (reference sequence). V lost 6 bases to trimming and J lost 7 bases; unmatched junction nucleotides: 14. The CDR3 region is CASRSNVGTGRNEQFF. The CDR3, as DNA: TGTGCCAGCAGATCGAACGTGGGGACAGGTCGAAATGAGCAGTTCTTC.

The chain joins TRBV9 to TRBJ1-6; tentative D call: TRBD1 (6 bases). The V end was cut by 0 bases, the J end by 10 bases, with 14 bases between. CDR1 and CDR2 (germline): SGDLS, YYNGEE. The CDR3 runs 15 residues. CDR3 sequence reads: CASSVGQGFGSPLHF. DNA for the CDR3: TGTGCCAGCAGCGTAGGGCAGGGGTTCGGGTCACCCCTCCACTTT.

This clone was counted between two and nine times. The rearrangement uses TRBV9 and TRBJ2-1, with a weak D call TRBD2 (7 bases). V lost 4 bases to trimming and J lost 8 bases, with 16 bases between them. The CDR3 totals 14 residues. Germline assignment: CDR1 SGDLS and CDR2 YYNGEE. The CDR3 DNA is TGTGCCAGCAGCCCCCGGGGGGCGGGCGATGAGCAGTTCTTC. Translated: CASSPRGAGDEQFF.

About this clone: Distinct nucleotide sequences in the sample also encode this CDR3. The chain couples TRBV2 to TRBJ1-4, with 9 bases fitting TRBD1. There are 14 residues in the CDR3. Germline V gene sequence: CDR1 SNHLY, CDR2 FYNNEI. J lost 6 bases, V lost 5 bases, and 4 bases had no gene match. Here the CDR3 reads CASSRDRVDEKLFF. The CDR3 DNA sequence: TGTGCCAGCAGTCGGGACAGGGTTGATGAAAAACTGTTTTTT.

The genes are TRBV19 and TRBJ1-1; TRBD1 aligns across 8 bases. This CDR3 contains 16 residues. V shed 3 bases and J 1 base; nucleotides not matched to a gene: 7. The germline CDR1 and CDR2 sequences are LNHDA and SQIVND (reference sequence). Here the CDR3 reads CASSISRGRANTEAFF. In DNA, the CDR3 is TGTGCCAGTAGTATTTCCAGGGGGCGCGCGAACACTGAAGCTTTCTTT. The full variable domain, rest sourced from reference TRBV19 and TRBJ1-1, is DGGITQSPKYLFRKEGQNVTLSCEQNLNHDAMYWYRQDPGQGLRLIYYSQIVNDFQKGDIAEGYSVSREKKESFPLTVTSAQKNPTAFYLCASSISRGRANTEAFFGQGTRLTVV.

The CDR3 loop is CASSYGNSRSGANVLTF. CDR3 sequence (DNA): TGTGCCAGCAGTTACGGGAATTCCCGCTCTGGGGCCAACGTCCTGACTTTC. The chain joins TRBV6-2 or TRBV6-3 to TRBJ2-6; D is ambiguous. Per germline, CDR1 MNHEY and CDR2 SVGEGT. There are 17 residues in the CDR3. V was trimmed by 2 bases and J by 0 bases, leaving 11 bases between them.

The sample holds one count of this clone. The chain is built from TRBV6-1 and TRBJ2-7; the match to TRBD1 covers 10 bases. The V and J ends lost 2 bases and 6 bases, in that order; junction bases with no gene match: 7. This CDR3 is built from 15 residues. CDR1 and CDR2 (germline): MNHNS, SASEGT. CDR3 coding DNA: TGTGCCAGCAGTGAAATCGGGACAGGGGCGAGCGAGCAGTACTTC. It encodes CASSEIGTGASEQYF.

The CDR3 bases are TGTGCCAGCAGTTTAAATTCACAGGAATATGGCTACACCTTC. Its protein is CASSLNSQEYGYTF. The V and J genes are TRBV27 and TRBJ1-2, with a possible D match to TRBD1 (5 bases). Per germline, CDR1 MNHEY and CDR2 SMNVEV (reference sequence). This CDR3 has 14 amino acids. V was trimmed by 2 bases and J by 5 bases, leaving 12 bases between them.

J is TRBJ1-1 and V is TRBV5-1, with D perhaps TRBD1 (5 bases). CDR1 SGHRS and CDR2 YFSETQ come from the germline V gene. This CDR3 comprises 17 residues. V lost 2 bases, J lost 5 bases, and 22 bases lay in between. The CDR3 spells CASSLSPSGVIETEAFF. The CDR3 DNA reads as TGCGCCAGCAGCTTATCCCCCTCGGGGGTAATTGAAACTGAAGCTTTCTTT. Complete variable domain (other parts from reference TRBV5-1 and TRBJ1-1): KAGVTQTPRYLIKTRGQQVTLSCSPISGHRSVSWYQQTPGQGLQFLFEYFSETQRNKGNFPGRFSGRQFSNSRSEMNVSTLELGDSALYLCASSLSPSGVIETEAFFGQGTRLTVV.

The chain has TRBV5-6 and TRBJ1-2; TRBD1 matches at 7 bases. Trimming at V came to 4 bases and at J to 4 bases, leaving 4 bases not matched to a gene. CDR1 SGHDT and CDR2 YYEEEE come from the germline V gene. CDR3 length equals 13 residues. CDR3: CASSLQGIYGYTF. For the CDR3, the DNA is TGTGCCAGCAGCCTACAGGGGATCTATGGCTACACCTTC.

The J gene is TRBJ1-4, the V gene TRBV19; D unclear. The CDR3 is 15 amino acids. Germline V gene data show CDR1 as LNHDA and CDR2 as SQIVND (reference sequence). The V and J ends lost 7 bases and 0 bases respectively, with 12 bases between them. CDR3 DNA sequence: TGTGCCAGTAATGCTAGAAGAGCAACTAATGAAAAACTGTTTTTT. This translates into CASNARRATNEKLFF.

This clone was observed a single time. The chain joins TRBV6-1 to TRBJ1-5, with D perhaps matching TRBD1 (5 bases). The germline V gene encodes CDR1 MNHNS and CDR2 SASEGT. The CDR3 totals 17 residues. V was clipped by 1 base and J by 5 bases, with 18 bases between them. The CDR3 DNA sequence: TGTGCCAGCAGTGAAGGTCGTATTGGGTCGGGGGATCAGCCCCAGCATTTT. Amino acid sequence: CASSEGRIGSGDQPQHF.

With regard to this clone: One end of the junction fails to match germline, which may point to a read error. The chain employs TRBV14 and TRBJ2-1, with TRBD2 identical over 14 bases. Germline-derived CDR1 and CDR2 are SGHDN and FVKESK. The CDR3 loop spans 17 amino acids. The CDR3 DNA is TGTGCCGGCAGCCAACAGACTAGCGGGAGGGCCTACAATGAGCAGTTCTTC. This translates into CAGSQQTSGRAYNEQFF.